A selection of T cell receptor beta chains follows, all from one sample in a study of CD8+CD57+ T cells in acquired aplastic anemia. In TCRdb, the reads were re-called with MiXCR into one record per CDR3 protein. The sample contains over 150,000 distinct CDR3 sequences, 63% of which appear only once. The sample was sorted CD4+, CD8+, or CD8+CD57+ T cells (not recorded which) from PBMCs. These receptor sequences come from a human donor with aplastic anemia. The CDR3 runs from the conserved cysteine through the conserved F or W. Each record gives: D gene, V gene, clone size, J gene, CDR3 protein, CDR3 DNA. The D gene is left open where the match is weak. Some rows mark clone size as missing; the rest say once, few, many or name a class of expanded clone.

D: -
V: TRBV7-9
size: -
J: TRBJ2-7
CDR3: CASSLRSTDPKGEQYF
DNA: TGTGCCAGCAGCTTGCGAAGCACAGACCCAAAGGGCGAGCAGTACTTC

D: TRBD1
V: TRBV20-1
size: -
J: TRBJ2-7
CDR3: CSARARTGSYEQYF
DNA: TGCAGTGCTAGAGCGAGGACAGGGTCCTACGAGCAGTACTTC

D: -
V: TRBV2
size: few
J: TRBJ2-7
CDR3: CASSVRARIYEQYF
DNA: TGTGCCAGCAGTGTGAGGGCCCGAATCTACGAGCAGTACTTC

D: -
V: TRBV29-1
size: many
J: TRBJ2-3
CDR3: CSVELKRDTQYF
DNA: TGCAGCGTTGAACTTAAGAGGGATACGCAGTATTTT

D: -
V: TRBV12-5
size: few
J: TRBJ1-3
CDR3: CASGLELNSGNTIYF
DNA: TGTGCTAGTGGTTTGGAACTCAACTCTGGAAACACCATATATTTT

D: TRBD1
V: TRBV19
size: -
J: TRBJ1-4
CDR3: CASSNPPDRGEKLFF
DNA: TGTGCCAGTAGTAACCCCCCGGACAGGGGTGAAAAACTGTTTTTT

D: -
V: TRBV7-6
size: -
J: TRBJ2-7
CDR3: CASSFAGRTEQYF
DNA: TGTGCCAGCAGCTTCGCGGGGAGAACCGAGCAGTACTTC

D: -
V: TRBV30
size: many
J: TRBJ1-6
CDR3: CACSSGEAPLHF
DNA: TGTGCCTGTAGCAGCGGGGAGGCACCCCTCCACTTT

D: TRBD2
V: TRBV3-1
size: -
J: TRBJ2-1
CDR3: CASSPNLWERGNEQFF
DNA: TGTGCCAGCAGCCCCAACCTTTGGGAGCGGGGCAATGAGCAGTTCTTC

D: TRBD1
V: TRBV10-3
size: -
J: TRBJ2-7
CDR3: CAIRGGTGQGTYEQYF
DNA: TGTGCCATCAGGGGTGGGACAGGACAAGGAACCTACGAGCAGTACTTC

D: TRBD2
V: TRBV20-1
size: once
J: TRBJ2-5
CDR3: CSPRGTSGGKGYQETQYF
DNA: TGCAGTCCAAGAGGTACTAGCGGGGGCAAAGGGTACCAAGAGACCCAGTACTTC

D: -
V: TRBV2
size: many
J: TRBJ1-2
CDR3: CASSGRLGFNYGYTF
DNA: TGTGCCAGCAGTGGTCGATTGGGGTTCAACTATGGCTACACCTTC

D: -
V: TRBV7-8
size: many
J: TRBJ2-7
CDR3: CASSRWDGYEQYF
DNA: TGTGCCAGCAGCCGATGGGACGGCTACGAGCAGTACTTC

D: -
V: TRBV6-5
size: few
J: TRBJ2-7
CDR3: CASRTATLYEQYF
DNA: TGTGCCAGCCGGACAGCAACACTCTACGAGCAGTACTTC

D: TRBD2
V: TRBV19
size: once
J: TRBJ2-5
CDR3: CASRAGGMETQYF
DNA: TGTGCCAGTAGAGCGGGAGGAATGGAGACCCAGTACTTC

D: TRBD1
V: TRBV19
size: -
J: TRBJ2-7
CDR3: CASTSQGDEQYF
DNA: TGTGCCAGTACATCCCAGGGGGACGAGCAGTACTTC

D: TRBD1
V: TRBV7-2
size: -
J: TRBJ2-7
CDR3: CASRRTDRGGYEQYF
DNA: TGTGCCAGCAGGAGGACGGACAGGGGAGGCTACGAGCAGTACTTC

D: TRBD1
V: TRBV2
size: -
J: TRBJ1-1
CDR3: CASAGGAKMNTEAFF
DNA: TGTGCCAGCGCAGGGGGCGCGAAAATGAACACTGAAGCTTTCTTT

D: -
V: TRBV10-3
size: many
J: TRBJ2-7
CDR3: CAISESAGSYEQYF
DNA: TGTGCCATCAGTGAGTCAGCAGGGTCCTACGAGCAGTACTTC

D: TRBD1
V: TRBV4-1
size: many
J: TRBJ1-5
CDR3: CASSQRTGGGQPQHF
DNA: TGCGCCAGCAGCCAACGAACAGGGGGGGGTCAGCCCCAGCATTTT

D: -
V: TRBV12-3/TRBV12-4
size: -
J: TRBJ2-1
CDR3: CASRRRDGFYNEQFF
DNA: TGTGCCAGCAGGAGACGGGACGGATTCTACAATGAGCAGTTCTTC

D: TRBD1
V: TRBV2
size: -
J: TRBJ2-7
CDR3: CASRPGQGLYEQYF
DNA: TGTGCCAGCAGGCCGGGACAGGGGTTATACGAGCAGTACTTC

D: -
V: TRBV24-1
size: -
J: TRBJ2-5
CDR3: CATSDSTGPQETQYF
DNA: TGTGCCACCAGTGACTCGACGGGGCCACAGGAGACCCAGTACTTC

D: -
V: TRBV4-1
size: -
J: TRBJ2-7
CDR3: CASSLRPGPSSSYEQYF
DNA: TGCGCCAGCAGCTTAAGACCTGGACCGTCAAGCTCCTACGAGCAGTACTTC

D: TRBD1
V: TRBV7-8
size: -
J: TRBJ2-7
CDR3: CASSLPGGYYEQYF
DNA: TGTGCCAGCAGCTTACCAGGGGGCTACTACGAGCAGTACTTC

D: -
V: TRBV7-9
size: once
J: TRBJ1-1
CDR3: CASSRVDTEAFF
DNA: TGTGCCAGCAGCAGGGTGGACACTGAAGCTTTCTTT

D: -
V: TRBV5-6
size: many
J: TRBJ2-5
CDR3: CASSLEGGLAETQYF
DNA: TGTGCCAGCAGCTTGGAAGGGGGGCTAGCGGAGACCCAGTACTTC

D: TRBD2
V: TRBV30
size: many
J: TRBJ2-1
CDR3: CAWSMGTSGNEQFF
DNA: TGTGCCTGGAGTATGGGGACTAGCGGCAATGAGCAGTTCTTC